What follows describes a single T cell receptor (beta chain). The antigen remains undetermined. These data belong to a study of early T cells in non-severe SARS-CoV-2 infection. About the study: The authors sequenced bulk RNA from unsorted whole blood, leaving chains unpaired. General study points: Matching results from VDJdb favored anti-spike CD8 responses, leaving private and CD4 specificities undetected.

Separate cDNA molecules each had unique molecular identifiers attached to them. Each CDR3 protein gets one entry after TCRdb re-called the 5' RACE reads with MiXCR. Of tens of thousands of distinct CDR3 sequences listed, roughly 7% were seen once; the top ten hold roughly 8%. V gave up 4 bases and J gave up 2 bases, with 11 bases separating them. The CDR3 has 14 residues. Germline V gene sequence: CDR1 SGHDT, CDR2 YYEEEE. The chain employs TRBV5-6 and TRBJ2-3; a weak D match, TRBD2 (6 bases). The TCR originated in an adult who was a healthcare worker with PCR-confirmed SARS-CoV-2 infection or an uninfected control (not recorded which). Sample: whole blood. The CDR3 DNA is TGTGCCAGCAGCCGCGGGGTCATCACAGATACGCAGTATTTT. Its translation: CASSRGVITDTQYF.